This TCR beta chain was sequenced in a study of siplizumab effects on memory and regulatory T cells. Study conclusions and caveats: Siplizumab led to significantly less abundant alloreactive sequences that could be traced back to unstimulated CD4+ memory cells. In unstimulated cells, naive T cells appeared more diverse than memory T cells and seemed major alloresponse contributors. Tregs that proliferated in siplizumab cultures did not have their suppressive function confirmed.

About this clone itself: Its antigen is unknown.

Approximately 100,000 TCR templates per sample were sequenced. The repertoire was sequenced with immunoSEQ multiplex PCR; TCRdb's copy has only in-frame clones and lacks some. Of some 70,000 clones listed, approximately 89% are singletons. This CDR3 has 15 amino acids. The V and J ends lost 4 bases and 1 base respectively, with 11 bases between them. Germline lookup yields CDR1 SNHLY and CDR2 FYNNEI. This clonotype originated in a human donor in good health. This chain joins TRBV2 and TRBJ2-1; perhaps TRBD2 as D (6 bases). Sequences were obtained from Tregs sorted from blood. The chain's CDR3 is CASSGGGGSYNEQFF. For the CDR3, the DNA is TGTGCCAGCAGTGGGGGAGGTGGGTCCTACAATGAGCAGTTCTTC.